This T cell receptor beta chain was profiled in a study of cytomegalovirus exposure and HLA in healthy donors. About the research overall: The Caucasian-associated ancestry cluster held more than 80% of a few hundred genotyped donors.

Unrecorded immune exposures were likely, despite nominal health at sampling. The CDR3 runs 16 residues. V was clipped by 5 bases and J by 11 bases; unmatched bases: 16. Germline CDR1 and CDR2: SGHNT and YYREEE (reference sequence). Primers: 60 Vbeta forward and 13 Jbeta reverse. This table comes from immunoSEQ multiplex PCR, and its TCRdb copy is limited to in-frame clones, with some not included. Found here are roughly 100,000 clones, approximately 83% of them singletons; the top ten hold 6.1%. The chain uses TRBV5-4 and TRBJ2-5; 12 bases are shared with TRBD1. Sample: PBMCs. This TCR came from a man aged 18 to 30 in good health and CMV-seronegative. The DNA for the CDR3 is TGTGCCAGCAGACCTCTCCCGGGACAGGGGGCGGGTGAGCAGTACTTC. This codes for CASRPLPGQGAGEQYF.